This TCR beta chain was identified in a study of OX40 agonist ivuxolimab in advanced cancers. Background on the whole study: Ivuxolimab, which targeted the costimulatory receptor OX40 (CD134), was an agonistic, fully human IgG2 monoclonal antibody. Intravenous ivuxolimab was administered to patients every 2 weeks at six dose levels: 0.01, 0.1, 0.3, 1.5, 3 and 10 mg/kg. Of the roughly 52 dose-escalation patients, hepatocellular carcinoma was present in approximately 20, melanoma in approximately 15, renal cell carcinoma in 9 and head and neck cancer in 9. The dose-escalation cohort was over 70% male with a mean age of about 60 years, ranging from 23 to 79. Prior anti-PD-1, anti-PD-L1 or anti-CTLA-4 therapy was permitted, and 35% to 40% of dose-escalation patients had received checkpoint inhibitors. Three dose-escalation patients achieved partial responses, one with hepatocellular carcinoma and two with cutaneous melanoma. Peripheral TCRbeta sequencing aimed to test whether ivuxolimab altered TCR sequence diversity and caused clonal T-cell expansion. The paper describes the monotherapy dose-escalation part (N = 52 patients) of the phase I trial of ivuxolimab. Study-level results and caveats: After ivuxolimab, expanded clones were on average more numerous among CD8+ T cells than among CD4+ T cells. The antigen specificity of the peripheral T cells that underwent clonal expansion was not determined. At doses from 0.1 to 3.0 mg/kg, clonal expansion was seen in both CD4+ and CD8+ blood T cells between baseline and week 6. Low levels of normalized T-cell clonal expansion were also shown by some nonresponding patients. In partial responders in the 0.1-3.0 mg/kg groups, normalized peripheral clonal expansion was found to be among the lowest, especially among CD8+ T cells.

As concerns this clone: It has no known antigen specificity. No quality values exist for individual bases; no much larger clone is one base distant.

For sequencing of the TCRbeta CDR3 region, genomic DNA was extracted from the sorted cells. The immunoSEQ Assay was used to sequence the TCRbeta CDR3 regions. Entries here come from immuneACCESS through TCRdb and include only in-frame sequences with V and J called. Some clones fail to appear in such tables; in the studies checked, an unresolved V gene covers under half of the shortfall, and the cause of the remainder is unknown. Present in this sample are around 62,000 clones, around 80% of which were seen just once. 5.5% of the sample is taken by the ten largest. Spanning cysteine to phenylalanine, the CDR3 consists of 15 amino acids. Just CDR3 DNA is preserved here, 45 bases in frame from base 1. Via the germline V gene, CDR1 is MDHEN and CDR2 SYDVKM. The V end gives up 7 bases and the J end 5 bases, leaving 9 bases in the junction not matched to a gene. The trial excluded patients who had a history of autoimmune disease or were on systemic immunosuppression. In every dose cohort, peripheral blood was drawn for TCR sequencing at baseline, cycle 4 day 1, and cycle 7 day 1. Samples came from an open-label, multicenter, first-in-human phase I dose-escalation trial of ivuxolimab. The trial enrolled adults with locally advanced or metastatic head and neck squamous cell, hepatocellular, melanoma or renal cell carcinoma. Before TCR sequencing, CD4+ T cells and CD8+ T cells were sorted from peripheral blood as separate populations.

The sequence joins TRBV28 to TRBJ2-1; 9 of the junction bases match TRBD2. The input for sequencing was CD4+ or CD8+ T cells sorted from blood, taken in a trial of the OX40 agonist ivuxolimab. This receptor was obtained from an adult with an advanced solid tumor such as melanoma, head and neck, liver or kidney cancer. CDR3 protein: CASTSSGARNNEQFF. The nucleotide sequence reads as follows: TGTGCCAGCACCTCTAGCGGGGCGAGGAACAATGAGCAGTTCTTC.